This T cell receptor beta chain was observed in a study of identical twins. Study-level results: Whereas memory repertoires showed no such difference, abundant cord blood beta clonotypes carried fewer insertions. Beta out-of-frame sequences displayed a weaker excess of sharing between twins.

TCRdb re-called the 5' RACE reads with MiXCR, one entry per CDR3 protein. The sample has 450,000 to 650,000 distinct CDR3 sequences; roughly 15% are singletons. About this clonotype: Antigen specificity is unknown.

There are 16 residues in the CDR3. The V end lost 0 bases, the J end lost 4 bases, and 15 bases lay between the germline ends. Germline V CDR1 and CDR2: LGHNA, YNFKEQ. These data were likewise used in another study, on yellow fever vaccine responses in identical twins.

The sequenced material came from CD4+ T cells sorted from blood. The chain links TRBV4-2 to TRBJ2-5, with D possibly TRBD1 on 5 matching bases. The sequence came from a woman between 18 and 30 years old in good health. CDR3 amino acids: CASSQEGASPRETQYF. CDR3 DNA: TGTGCCAGCAGCCAAGAAGGGGCGAGCCCGCGAGAGACCCAGTACTTC.